The source of this T cell receptor beta chain is a study of T cell changes during pregnancy in multiple sclerosis (dated by TCRdb to the late 2010s). Background on the whole study: The study looked at changes in the T cell repertoire across pregnancy in women with multiple sclerosis.

As regards this clone: It has no known antigen specificity. No quality values exist for individual bases; no much larger clone is one base distant.

Library creation used the immunoSEQ multiplex PCR assay. Entries here come from immuneACCESS through TCRdb and include only in-frame sequences with V and J called. Some clones fail to appear in such tables; in the studies checked, an unresolved V gene covers under half of the shortfall, and the cause of the remainder is unknown. Here the sample has approximately 62,000 clones; 93% occur a single time. The ten largest clones add up to approximately 3.5% of the sample. From cysteine to phenylalanine, the CDR3 is 15 amino acids long. Kept here is only the CDR3 DNA, which spans 45 bases and is read in frame from base 1. The CDR1 and CDR2 encoded by the germline V gene are LGHNA and YNFKEQ. The germline V end is reduced by 1 base and the J end by 5 bases; junction bases left unmatched: 4.

The source was CD8+ T cells from peripheral blood mononuclear cells, collected in the second trimester of pregnancy. This TCR was sampled from a female donor with multiple sclerosis, enrolled in a pregnancy study. Recombination linked TRBV4-2 to TRBJ2-2; TRBD2 lines up with 7 middle nucleotides. The DNA sequence is given as TGTGCCAGCAGCCAAGCGGGGGGTGGGACCGGGGAGCTGTTTTTT. Its protein reads: CASSQAGGGTGELFF.